The 28 T cell receptor beta chains reported below all come from one sample, sequenced in a study of shared clonotypes between healthy human individuals. Profiled with immunoSEQ multiplex PCR; TCRdb holds only in-frame clones, not every one. The sample shows some 900,000 clones, 76% of them seen only once. Material for sequencing was memory CD4+ T cells sorted from blood. Subset given: CD45RA-negative fraction. The receptors come from a young man in good health.

Comments on this clone: This same CDR3 is encoded by further DNA sequences in the sample. The V and J genes are TRBV5-6 and TRBJ2-7; D unclear. Germline V gene data show CDR1 as SGHDT and CDR2 as YYEEEE. The CDR3 has 12 amino acids. V lost 0 bases, J lost 4 bases, and 5 bases lay in between. CDR3 nucleotide sequence: TGTGCCAGCAGCTTGGGGATTTACGAGCAGTACTTC. Translation: CASSLGIYEQYF. Complete variable domain (other parts from reference TRBV5-6 and TRBJ2-7): DAGVTQSPTHLIKTRGQQVTLRCSPKSGHDTVSWYQQALGQGPQFIFQYYEEEERQRGNFPDRFSGHQFPNYSSELNVNALLLGDSALYLCASSLGIYEQYFGPGTRLTVT.

The rearrangement joins TRBV30 to TRBJ2-2; TRBD1 agrees at 9 bases. This CDR3 has 13 amino acids. V was pared by 4 bases and J by 5 bases, with 2 bases of the junction left unmatched. Per the germline V gene, CDR1 is GTSNPN and CDR2 is SVGIG (reference sequence). CDR3 DNA sequence: TGTGCCTGGAACGGACAGGGGACCGGGGAGCTGTTTTTT. Translated, it gives CAWNGQGTGELFF. The whole variable domain, filled in from reference TRBV30 and TRBJ2-2, reads SQTIHQWPATLVQPVGSPLSLECTVEGTSNPNLYWYRQAAGRGLQLLFYSVGIGQISSEVPQNLSASRPQDRQFILSSKKLLLSDSGFYLCAWNGQGTGELFFGEGSRLTVL.

This clone has more than one count but fewer than ten. This chain joins TRBV6-5 and TRBJ2-3, with a weak D call TRBD2 (7 bases). Trimming stripped 7 bases from V and 4 bases from J, with 15 bases between. Germline assignment: CDR1 MNHEY and CDR2 SVGAGI. This CDR3 region has 14 residues. The CDR3 spells CASKVGGASDTQYF. CDR3 nucleotides: TGTGCCAGCAAGGTGGGGGGGGCATCAGATACGCAGTATTTT.

This chain links TRBV18 with TRBJ2-4; possible D gene TRBD2, 5 bases. The CDR3 sequence is 16 residues long. CDR1 and CDR2 from the germline V gene are KGHSH and LQKENI. Trimming stripped 3 bases from V and 3 bases from J, with 15 bases between. CDR3 in amino acids: CASSPDLTRGKNIQYF. The DNA for the CDR3 is TGTGCCAGCTCACCGGATTTGACCCGGGGCAAAAACATTCAGTACTTC.

The rearrangement uses TRBV2 and TRBJ1-5; D gene uncertain. This CDR3 has 14 residues. The V end lost 3 bases, the J end lost 5 bases, and 11 bases lay between the germline ends. Germline V gene sequence: CDR1 SNHLY, CDR2 FYNNEI. The CDR3 DNA follows: TGTGCCAGCAGTGATAAGACACCGGATCAGCCCCAGCATTTT. Translation gives CASSDKTPDQPQHF.

This clone was counted many times. V gene TRBV27 combines with J gene TRBJ2-2; unclear D gene. This CDR3 spans 13 amino acids. Germline CDR1 reads MNHEY; CDR2 reads SMNVEV (reference sequence). Trimming took 2 bases from V and 6 from J, leaving 7 bases between them. The CDR3 reads CASSLSYSGELFF. CDR3 in DNA: TGTGCCAGCAGTTTAAGTTACTCCGGGGAGCTGTTTTTT.

This clone showed up just once. V gene TRBV5-4 combines with J gene TRBJ1-6; 11 bases fit TRBD1. Germline-derived CDR1 and CDR2 are SGHNT and YYREEE (reference sequence). With 5 bases clipped from V and 8 bases from J, the junction kept 9 bases outside the gene matches. This CDR3 has 16 residues. This CDR3 is CASRLADRGRDSPLHF. DNA of the CDR3: TGTGCCAGCAGACTTGCGGACAGGGGGCGGGATTCACCCCTCCACTTT.

V and J are TRBV5-1 and TRBJ2-7; no definite D call. Trimming pared 0 bases from V and 3 bases from J, leaving 13 bases between. The length of the CDR3 is 15 residues. CDR1 and CDR2 (germline): SGHRS, YFSETQ. CDR3 region: CASSLGHRDLYEQYF. The CDR3 DNA reads TGCGCCAGCAGCTTGGGCCACAGAGACCTCTACGAGCAGTACTTC.

The chain combines TRBV11-2 with TRBJ1-1; D is perhaps TRBD1 (6 bases). This CDR3 has 14 amino acids. Germline CDR1 and CDR2: SGHAT and FQNNGV. V gave up 5 bases and J gave up 2 bases, with 12 bases separating them. CDR3 amino acids: CASSADRLNTEAFF. CDR3 in DNA: TGTGCCAGCAGCGCGGACAGACTAAACACTGAAGCTTTCTTT.

This clone was counted many times. The chain employs TRBV2 and TRBJ2-7, with unresolved D. The CDR3 runs 12 residues. The ends were cut back, 7 bases at V and 6 bases at J, with 13 bases in the middle. The germline V gene encodes CDR1 SNHLY and CDR2 FYNNEI. CDR3 amino acids: CASTIVQAEQYF. The CDR3 DNA reads as TGTGCCAGCACCATCGTTCAGGCCGAGCAGTACTTC.

J is TRBJ2-3 and V is TRBV11-3; 9 positions agree with TRBD2. The CDR3 sequence is 13 residues long. V was clipped by 5 bases and J by 8 bases; unmatched bases: 5. Per the germline V gene, CDR1 is SGHNT and CDR2 is YENEEA. The CDR3 protein is CASSVLTSGTQYF. DNA for the CDR3: TGTGCCAGCAGCGTCTTGACTAGCGGTACGCAGTATTTT.

With regard to this clone: Distinct nucleotide sequences in the sample also encode this CDR3. The rearrangement uses TRBV18 and TRBJ1-3; 7 nucleotides match TRBD1. The germline V gene has CDR1 KGHSH and CDR2 LQKENI. The V gene end was trimmed by 3 bases and the J gene end by 3 bases; junction bases not matched to a gene: 5. The CDR3 sequence is 15 residues long. CDR3 DNA sequence: TGTGCCAGCTCACCGGCCCGGGACAGTGGAAACACCATATATTTT. Translated, it gives CASSPARDSGNTIYF.

In its sample, this clone was seen once. The chain uses TRBV5-6 and TRBJ2-7; no clear D gene. CDR1 SGHDT and CDR2 YYEEEE come from the germline V gene. This CDR3 is built from 11 residues. Trimming removed 6 bases from V and 3 bases from J, with 7 bases in between. The CDR3 DNA sequence: TGTGCCAGCAAGAATAACTACGAGCAGTACTTC. Amino acids: CASKNNYEQYF.

The chain is built from TRBV10-3 and TRBJ2-2, with D perhaps matching TRBD1 (5 bases). The V gene lost 3 bases and the J gene lost 5 bases, with 16 bases spanning the gap. The CDR3 has 16 amino acids. Germline V gene lookup returns CDR1 ENHRY and CDR2 SYGVKD. The CDR3 region is CAISEGRVLGTGELFF. CDR3 sequence (DNA): TGTGCCATCAGTGAAGGCAGGGTTCTAGGGACCGGGGAGCTGTTTTTT.

This clone has a handful of counts. This sequence joins TRBV19 and TRBJ1-5; tentative D call: TRBD1 (5 bases). From germline, CDR1 is LNHDA and CDR2 SQIVND (reference sequence). V lost 9 bases to trimming and J lost 0 bases, with 15 bases between them. The CDR3 spans 15 residues. The CDR3 sequence is CARGPLAVSNQPQHF. The CDR3 region has the DNA TGTGCCAGGGGACCGTTAGCAGTTAGCAATCAGCCCCAGCATTTT.

The DNA of the CDR3 is TGTGCCAGCACACAGGGGAGTGAGCAGTTCTTC. It codes for CASTQGSEQFF. This sequence joins TRBV6-5 and TRBJ2-1, with 7 bases aligning to TRBD1. V was clipped by 7 bases and J by 9 bases; unmatched bases: 3. Germline V gene data show CDR1 as MNHEY and CDR2 as SVGAGI. This CDR3 has 11 residues.

V is TRBV5-4 and J is TRBJ2-1; D uncertain. Looked up from germline, CDR1 is SGHNT and CDR2 is YYREEE (reference sequence). Trimming left V 0 bases short and J 1 base short, with 11 bases between. The CDR3 has 16 residues. The CDR3 DNA is TGTGCCAGCAGCTTGGGGAGCGCTTTGTCCTACAATGAGCAGTTCTTC. As protein: CASSLGSALSYNEQFF. Combining the CDR3 with reference TRBV5-4 and TRBJ2-1 gives the whole variable domain ETGVTQSPTHLIKTRGQQVTLRCSSQSGHNTVSWYQQALGQGPQFIFQYYREEENGRGNFPPRFSGLQFPNYSSELNVNALELDDSALYLCASSLGSALSYNEQFFGPGTRLTVL.

The chain employs TRBV4-1 and TRBJ2-2, with a possible D match to TRBD2 (5 bases). This CDR3 region has 15 residues. With 4 bases removed from V and 4 bases from J, the gap between germline ends came to 13 bases. The germline gives CDR1 MGHRA, CDR2 YSYEKL. CDR3 bases: TGCGCCAGCAGCCCCGCCGGACTGTCCACCGGGGAGCTGTTTTTT. It is translated as CASSPAGLSTGELFF.

Note on this clone: Other DNA sequences in this specimen translate into the identical CDR3. This chain uses TRBV10-3 with TRBJ2-5; 7 nucleotides align to TRBD1. Per the germline V gene, CDR1 is ENHRY and CDR2 is SYGVKD. The CDR3 is 13 amino acids. Trimming cost V 6 bases and J 1 base; bases outside gene matches: 2. CDR3 loop: CAIRGTAQETQYF. Written as DNA, the CDR3 is TGTGCCATCAGGGGGACAGCCCAAGAGACCCAGTACTTC.

The CDR3 DNA sequence: TGTGCCAGTAAGGGGGACTCCTACGAGCAGTACTTC. Its protein is CASKGDSYEQYF. The rearrangement uses TRBV19 and TRBJ2-7; TRBD1 is a possible D gene (6 bases). The CDR3 is made up of 12 amino acids. Germline V gives CDR1 LNHDA, CDR2 SQIVND (reference sequence). Trimming pared 7 bases from V and 0 bases from J, leaving 7 bases between. The whole variable domain, remainder taken from reference TRBV19 and TRBJ2-7, is DGGITQSPKYLFRKEGQNVTLSCEQNLNHDAMYWYRQDPGQGLRLIYYSQIVNDFQKGDIAEGYSVSREKKESFPLTVTSAQKNPTAFYLCASKGDSYEQYFGPGTRLTVT.

For the CDR3, the DNA is TGTGCCAGCAGTTCCCCACAGGGCTACTATGGCTACACCTTC. Protein sequence: CASSSPQGYYGYTF. The chain links TRBV6-6 to TRBJ1-2; D is possibly TRBD1 (6 bases). The CDR3 runs 14 residues. CDR1 is MNHNY and CDR2 is SVGAGI in the germline V gene (reference sequence). The V end lost 4 bases, the J end lost 3 bases, and 12 bases lay between the germline ends.

This chain uses TRBV29-1 with TRBJ1-2, with 7 bases fitting TRBD1. With 1 base clipped from V and 8 bases from J, the junction kept 13 bases outside the gene matches. Germline-derived CDR1 and CDR2 are SQVTM and ANQGSEA. This CDR3 region has 15 residues. The CDR3 DNA sequence: TGCAGCGTTGAAGGGTTTACGACAGGGAGTAAGGGCTACACCTTC. Encoded protein: CSVEGFTTGSKGYTF.

In DNA, the CDR3 is TGTGCCAGCAGCTTAGGATTTCAAGGGGGAGGGTTTTCACCCCTCCACTTT. Translation gives CASSLGFQGGGFSPLHF. The chain is built from TRBV7-2 and TRBJ1-6, with D maybe TRBD1 (6 bases). The V and J ends lost 1 base and 9 bases respectively, with 19 bases between them. The V gene's germline CDR1 is SGHTA and CDR2 FQGNSA. The CDR3 loop spans 17 amino acids.

The chain links TRBV30 to TRBJ2-3, with TRBD1 as a possible D gene (5 bases). The germline V and J ends were trimmed by 1 base and 4 bases, with 12 bases remaining between them. The CDR3 spans 14 residues. Germline values: CDR1 GTSNPN, CDR2 SVGIG (reference sequence). CDR3 sequence reads: CAWSGGPPADTQYF. The CDR3 coding sequence is TGTGCCTGGAGTGGGGGCCCGCCCGCAGATACGCAGTATTTT.

The rearrangement links TRBV11-2 to TRBJ2-3, with 13 bases lining up with TRBD2. Per germline, CDR1 SGHAT and CDR2 FQNNGV. The CDR3 sequence is 17 residues long. Trimming at V came to 2 bases and at J to 2 bases, leaving 4 bases not matched to a gene. Here the CDR3 reads CASSLRLAGGVTDTQYF. As DNA, the CDR3 is TGTGCCAGCAGCTTAAGACTAGCGGGAGGAGTCACAGATACGCAGTATTTT.

The chain couples TRBV6-6 to TRBJ1-5; perhaps TRBD1 as D (6 bases). Trimming removed 10 bases at V and 0 bases at J, with 13 bases between. Germline values: CDR1 MNHNY, CDR2 SVGAGI (reference sequence). This CDR3 spans 14 amino acids. The CDR3: CATHRENSNQPQHF. The CDR3 DNA reads as TGTGCCACGCACAGGGAGAATAGCAATCAGCCCCAGCATTTT.

The rearrangement uses TRBV7-2 and TRBJ2-7; 11 nucleotides align to TRBD2. This CDR3 has 15 residues. Germline loops: CDR1 SGHTA, CDR2 FQGNSA. J was trimmed by 3 bases and V by 5 bases; bases with no gene match: 6. As DNA, the CDR3 is TGTGCCAGCAGCCCCCGGACTAGCGGGTTCTACGAGCAGTACTTC. This codes for CASSPRTSGFYEQYF.

In this sample, this clone turned up a few times. The same CDR3 is also encoded by other DNA sequences in this sample. The chain is built from TRBV18 and TRBJ1-2; possibly TRBD1 for D (6 bases). The CDR3 extends over 13 amino acids. Deletions cut 1 base from V and 7 bases from J, with 10 bases between. Germline loops: CDR1 KGHSH, CDR2 LQKENI. The CDR3 DNA follows: TGTGCCAGCTCACCACTGGCAGGGGTTGGCTACACCTTC. It encodes CASSPLAGVGYTF.